Listed here is a single TCR beta chain. V lost 1 base and J lost 4; bases outside the gene matches: 5. The CDR3 consists of 16 residues. Per germline, CDR1 SEHNR and CDR2 FQNEAQ (reference sequence). This specimen comes from a study of blood T cell repertoires in COVID-19. Whole-study context: The study drew acute and convalescent COVID-19 samples from the United States, Italy and Spain.

The cohort comprised adults aged roughly 18 to 95 years residing in about two dozen US areas. Generated by immunoSEQ multiplex PCR, the TCRdb table keeps only in-frame clones and is missing some. The sample holds around 260,000 clones, approximately 85% seen once. The sequencing sample was made of PBMCs or T cells enriched from blood (not recorded which). This TCR was recovered from a woman in her twenties or thirties who had recovered from COVID-19. The V gene is TRBV7-9, the J gene TRBJ1-3; 9 positions agree with TRBD1. In DNA form, the CDR3 reads TGTGCCAGCAGCTTAGTGGGACAGGGCTCGGGAAACACCATATATTTT. It codes for CASSLVGQGSGNTIYF.